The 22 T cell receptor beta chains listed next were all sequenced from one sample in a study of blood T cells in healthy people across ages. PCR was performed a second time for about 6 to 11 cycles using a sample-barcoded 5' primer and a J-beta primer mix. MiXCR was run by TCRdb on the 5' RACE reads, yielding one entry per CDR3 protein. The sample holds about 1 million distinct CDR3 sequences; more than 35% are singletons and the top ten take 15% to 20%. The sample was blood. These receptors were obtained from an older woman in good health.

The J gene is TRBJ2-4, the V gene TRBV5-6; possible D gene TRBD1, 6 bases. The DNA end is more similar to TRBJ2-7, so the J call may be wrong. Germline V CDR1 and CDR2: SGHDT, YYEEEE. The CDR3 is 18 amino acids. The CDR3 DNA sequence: TGTGCCAGCAGCTTAGTCTTAGAGTACGGGGACAATCCGTACGAGCAGTACTTC. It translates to CASSLVLEYGDNPYEQYF.

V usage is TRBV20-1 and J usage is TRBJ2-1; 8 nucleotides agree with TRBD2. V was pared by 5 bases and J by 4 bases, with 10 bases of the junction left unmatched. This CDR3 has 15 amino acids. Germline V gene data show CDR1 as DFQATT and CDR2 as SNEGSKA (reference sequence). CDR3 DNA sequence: TGCAGTGCTTATCAAACTAGCGGCTCTTACAATGAGCAGTTCTTC. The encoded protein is CSAYQTSGSYNEQFF.

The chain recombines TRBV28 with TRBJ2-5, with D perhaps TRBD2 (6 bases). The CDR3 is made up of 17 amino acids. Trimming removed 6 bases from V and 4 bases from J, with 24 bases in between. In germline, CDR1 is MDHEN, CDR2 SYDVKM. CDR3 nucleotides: TGTGCCAGCAGCGTGGCGGGGCAGGGAGGATTTCGAGAGACCCAGTACTTC. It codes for CASSVAGQGGFRETQYF.

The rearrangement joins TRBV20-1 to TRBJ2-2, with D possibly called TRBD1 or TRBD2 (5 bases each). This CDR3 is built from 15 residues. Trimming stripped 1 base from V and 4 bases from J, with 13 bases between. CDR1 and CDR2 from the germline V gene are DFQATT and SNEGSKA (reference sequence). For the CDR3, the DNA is TGCAGTGCTAGAGCATCGGGGCGAATCACCGGGGAGCTGTTTTTT. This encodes CSARASGRITGELFF.

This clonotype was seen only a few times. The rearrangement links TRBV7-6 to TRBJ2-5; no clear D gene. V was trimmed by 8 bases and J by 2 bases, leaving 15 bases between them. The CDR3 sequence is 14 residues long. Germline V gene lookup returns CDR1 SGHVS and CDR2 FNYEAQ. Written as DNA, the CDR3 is TGTGCCAGCTTCCACCCGGGTGAACAAGAGACCCAGTACTTC. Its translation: CASFHPGEQETQYF.

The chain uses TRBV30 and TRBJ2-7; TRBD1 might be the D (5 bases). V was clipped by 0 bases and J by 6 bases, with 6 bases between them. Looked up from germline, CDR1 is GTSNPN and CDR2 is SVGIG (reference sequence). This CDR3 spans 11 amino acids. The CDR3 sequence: CAWSVQGEQYF. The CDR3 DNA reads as TGTGCCTGGAGTGTCCAGGGCGAGCAGTACTTC.

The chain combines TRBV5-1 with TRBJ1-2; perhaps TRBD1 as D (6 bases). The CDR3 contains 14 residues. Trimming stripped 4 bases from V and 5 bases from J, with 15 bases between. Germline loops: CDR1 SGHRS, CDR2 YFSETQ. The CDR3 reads CASSPIRGNYGYTF. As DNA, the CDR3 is TGCGCCAGCAGCCCTATAAGGGGGAATTATGGCTACACCTTC. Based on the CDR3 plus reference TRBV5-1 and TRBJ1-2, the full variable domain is KAGVTQTPRYLIKTRGQQVTLSCSPISGHRSVSWYQQTPGQGLQFLFEYFSETQRNKGNFPGRFSGRQFSNSRSEMNVSTLELGDSALYLCASSPIRGNYGYTFGSGTRLTVV.

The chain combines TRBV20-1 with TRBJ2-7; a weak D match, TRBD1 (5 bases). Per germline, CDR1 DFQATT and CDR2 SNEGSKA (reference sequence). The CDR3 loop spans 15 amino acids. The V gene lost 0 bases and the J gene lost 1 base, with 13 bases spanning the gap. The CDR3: CSARDGQGYSYEQYF. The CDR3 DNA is TGCAGTGCTAGAGATGGACAAGGGTATTCCTACGAGCAGTACTTC.

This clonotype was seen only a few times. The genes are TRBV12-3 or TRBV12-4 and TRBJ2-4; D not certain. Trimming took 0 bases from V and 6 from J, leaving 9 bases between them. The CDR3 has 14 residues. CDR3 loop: CASSLAQAVNIQYF. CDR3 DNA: TGTGCCAGCAGTTTAGCCCAGGCGGTAAACATTCAGTACTTC.

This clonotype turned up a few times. The CDR3 here is CASSLSAQGSWETQYF. The CDR3 DNA reads as TGTGCCAGCAGTTTATCGGCACAGGGGAGTTGGGAGACCCAGTACTTC. This sequence joins TRBV27 and TRBJ2-5, with 7 bases matching TRBD1. The CDR3 loop spans 16 amino acids. Germline V gene lookup returns CDR1 MNHEY and CDR2 SMNVEV (reference sequence). V was pared by 0 bases and J by 5 bases, with 9 bases of the junction left unmatched.

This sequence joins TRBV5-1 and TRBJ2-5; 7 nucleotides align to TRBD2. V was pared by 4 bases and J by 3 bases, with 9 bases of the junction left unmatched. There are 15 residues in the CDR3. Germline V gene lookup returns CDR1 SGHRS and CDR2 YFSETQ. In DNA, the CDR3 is TGCGCCAGCAGCCCTATCCTAGCGGCTAAAGAGACCCAGTACTTC. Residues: CASSPILAAKETQYF.

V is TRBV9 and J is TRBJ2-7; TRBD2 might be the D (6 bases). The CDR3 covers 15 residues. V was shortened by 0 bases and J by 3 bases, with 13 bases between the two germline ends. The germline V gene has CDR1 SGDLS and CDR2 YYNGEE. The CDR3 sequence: CASSVGLGGVYEQYF. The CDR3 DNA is TGTGCCAGCAGCGTAGGACTAGGCGGAGTCTACGAGCAGTACTTC.

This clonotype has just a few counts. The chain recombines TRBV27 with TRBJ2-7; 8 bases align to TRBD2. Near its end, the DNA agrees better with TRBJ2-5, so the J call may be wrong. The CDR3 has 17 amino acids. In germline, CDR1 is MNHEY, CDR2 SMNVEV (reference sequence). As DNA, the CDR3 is TGTGCCAGCAGTTTCGCCCCCGTTAGTAGCGGGATCCAGACCCAGTACTTC. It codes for CASSFAPVSSGIQTQYF.

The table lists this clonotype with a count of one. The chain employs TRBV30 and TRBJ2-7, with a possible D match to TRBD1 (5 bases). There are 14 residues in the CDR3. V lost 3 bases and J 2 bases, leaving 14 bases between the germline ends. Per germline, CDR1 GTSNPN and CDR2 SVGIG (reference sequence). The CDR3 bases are TGTGCCTGGAGGGGGCCGACAGCCCCCTACGAGCAGTACTTC. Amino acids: CAWRGPTAPYEQYF.

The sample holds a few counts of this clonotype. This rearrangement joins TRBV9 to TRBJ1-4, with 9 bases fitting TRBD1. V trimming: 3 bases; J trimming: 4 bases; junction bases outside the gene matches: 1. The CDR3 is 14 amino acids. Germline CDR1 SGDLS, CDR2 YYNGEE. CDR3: CASSATGGNEKLFF. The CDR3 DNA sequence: TGTGCCAGCAGCGCGACAGGGGGTAATGAAAAACTGTTTTTT. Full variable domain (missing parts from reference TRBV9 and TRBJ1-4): DSGVTQTPKHLITATGQRVTLRCSPRSGDLSVYWYQQSLDQGLQFLIQYYNGEERAKGNILERFSAQQFPDLHSELNLSSLELGDSALYFCASSATGGNEKLFFGSGTQLSVL.

The CDR3 here is CASSLAASRVETQYF. The CDR3 bases are TGTGCCAGCAGCTTAGCAGCTAGCCGAGTAGAGACCCAGTACTTC. This chain connects TRBV7-6 to TRBJ2-4, with D tentatively TRBD2 (5 bases). The end of the DNA fits TRBJ2-5 better, so the J call may be wrong. In germline, CDR1 is SGHVS, CDR2 FNYEAQ. There are 15 residues in the CDR3.

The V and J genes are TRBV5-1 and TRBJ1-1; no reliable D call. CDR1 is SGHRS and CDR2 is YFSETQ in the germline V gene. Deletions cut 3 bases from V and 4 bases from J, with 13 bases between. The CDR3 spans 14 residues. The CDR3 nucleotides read TGCGCCAGCAGCTCATCAATAGTTTCCACTGAAGCTTTCTTT. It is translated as CASSSSIVSTEAFF.

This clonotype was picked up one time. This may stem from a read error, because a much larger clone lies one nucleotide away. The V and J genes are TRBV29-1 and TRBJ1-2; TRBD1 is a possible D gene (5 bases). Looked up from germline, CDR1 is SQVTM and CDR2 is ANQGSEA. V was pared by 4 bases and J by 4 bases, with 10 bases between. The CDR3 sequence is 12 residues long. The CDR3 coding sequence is TGCAGCGTTGTAGGCGGGACCTATGGCTACACCTTC. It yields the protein CSVVGGTYGYTF.

In nucleotides, the CDR3 is TGTGCCAGCGCCACTGGGGGAGGGGGGAAGTACAATGAGCAGTTCTTC. Amino acids: CASATGGGGKYNEQFF. The gene calls are TRBV7-6 and TRBJ2-1, with D possibly TRBD2 on 7 matching bases. Germline V lookup: CDR1 SGHVS, CDR2 FNYEAQ. This CDR3 comprises 16 residues. Trimming pared 8 bases from V and 4 bases from J, leaving 21 bases between.

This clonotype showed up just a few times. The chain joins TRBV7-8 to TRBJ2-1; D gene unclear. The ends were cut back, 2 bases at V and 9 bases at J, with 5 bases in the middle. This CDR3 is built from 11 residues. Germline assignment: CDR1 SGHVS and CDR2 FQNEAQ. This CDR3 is CASSLRTEQFF. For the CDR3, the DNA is TGTGCCAGCAGCTTAAGAACTGAGCAGTTCTTC.

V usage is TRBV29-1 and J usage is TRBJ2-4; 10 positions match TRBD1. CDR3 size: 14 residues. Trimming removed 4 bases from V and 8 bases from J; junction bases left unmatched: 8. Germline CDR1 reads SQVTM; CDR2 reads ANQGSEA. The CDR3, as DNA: TGCAGCGTTGGGGTTTGGGACAGGGGCTACATTCAGTACTTC. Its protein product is CSVGVWDRGYIQYF.

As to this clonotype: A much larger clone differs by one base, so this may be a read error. CDR3 coding DNA: TGTGCCAGCAGTTGGGGGGGGTGGGATACGCAGTATTTT. Translated, it gives CASSWGGWDTQYF. The chain links TRBV7-2 to TRBJ2-3; TRBD2 agrees at 7 bases. The CDR3 contains 13 residues. Germline assignment: CDR1 SGHTA and CDR2 FQGNSA. Trimming cost V 6 bases and J 6 bases; bases outside gene matches: 6. Based on the CDR3 plus reference TRBV7-2 and TRBJ2-3, the full variable domain is GAGVSQSPSNKVTEKGKDVELRCDPISGHTALYWYRQSLGQGLEFLIYFQGNSAPDKSGLPSDRFSAERTGGSVSTLTIQRTQQEDSAVYLCASSWGGWDTQYFGPGTRLTVL.